This TCR beta chain was identified in a study of metastatic and nonmetastatic thyroid tumors. Study-wide context: Repertoire comparisons spanned blood and tumor or nodule tissue from malignant and benign thyroid patients.

Ahead of thyroid surgery, no patient had received treatment of any kind. The CDR3 has 13 amino acids. Trimming left V 6 bases short and J 1 base short, with 9 bases between. Germline assignment: CDR1 SQVTM and CDR2 ANQGSEA. As originally analysed: Construction of a distant-metastasis classifier for papillary thyroid cancer relied on CDR3 differences across clinicopathological groups. TCRdb re-clonotyped the PCR reads via MiXCR. These V and J calls originate from TCRdb's pipeline instead of the authors' own analysis. Altogether about 16,000 clones are present, around 14% being singletons, with the ten largest covering around 16%. In this sample, this clone turned up many times. Its cognate antigen is unknown. Points from the study as a whole: The reported finding was significantly higher TCR beta diversity in malignant thyroid tumors relative to benign nodules, in blood and tumor.

This chain uses TRBV29-1 with TRBJ2-2, with no clear D. The sequenced sample consisted of blood. The TCR comes from a female donor with papillary thyroid cancer or a benign thyroid nodule (not recorded which). Some clones in this sample may be carry-over from other donors' samples. The CDR3 nucleotides are TGCAGCGTCCGCCCAGGGAACACCGGGGAGCTGTTTTTT. Residues: CSVRPGNTGELFF.